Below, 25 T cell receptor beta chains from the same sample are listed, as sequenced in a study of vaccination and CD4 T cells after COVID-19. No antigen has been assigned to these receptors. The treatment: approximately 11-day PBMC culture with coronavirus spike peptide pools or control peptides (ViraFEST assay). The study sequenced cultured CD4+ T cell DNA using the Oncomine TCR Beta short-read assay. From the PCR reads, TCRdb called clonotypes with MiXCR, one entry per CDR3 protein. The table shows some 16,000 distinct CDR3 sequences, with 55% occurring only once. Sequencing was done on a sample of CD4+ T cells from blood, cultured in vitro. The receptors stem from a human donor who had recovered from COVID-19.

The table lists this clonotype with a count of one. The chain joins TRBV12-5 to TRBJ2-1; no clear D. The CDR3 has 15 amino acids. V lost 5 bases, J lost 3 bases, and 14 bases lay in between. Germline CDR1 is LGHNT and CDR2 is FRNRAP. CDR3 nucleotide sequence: TGTGCTAGTGGTCCCTGGAGACCCCTCTACAATGAGCAGTTCTTC. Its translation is CASGPWRPLYNEQFF.

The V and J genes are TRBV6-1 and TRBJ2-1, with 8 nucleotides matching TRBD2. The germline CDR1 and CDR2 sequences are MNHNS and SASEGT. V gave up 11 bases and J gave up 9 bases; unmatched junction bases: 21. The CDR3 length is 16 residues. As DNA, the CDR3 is TGTGCCTCTCTAAGGAATCGAGCGGGAGCTATGGGTGAGCAGTTCTTC. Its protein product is CASLRNRAGAMGEQFF.

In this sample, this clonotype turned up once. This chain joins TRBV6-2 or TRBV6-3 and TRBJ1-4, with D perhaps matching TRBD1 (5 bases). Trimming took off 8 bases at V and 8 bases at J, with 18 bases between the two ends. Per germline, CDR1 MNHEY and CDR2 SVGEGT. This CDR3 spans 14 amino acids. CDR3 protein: CASAEWGLREKLFF. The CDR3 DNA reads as TGTGCCAGCGCGGAATGGGGCCTGAGAGAAAAACTGTTTTTT.

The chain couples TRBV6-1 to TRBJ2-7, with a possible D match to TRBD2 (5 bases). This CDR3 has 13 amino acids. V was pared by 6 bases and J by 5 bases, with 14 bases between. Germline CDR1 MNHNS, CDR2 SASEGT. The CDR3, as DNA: TGTGCCAGCAGCCGAGTGGGAGTCGACGAGCAGTACTTC. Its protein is CASSRVGVDEQYF.

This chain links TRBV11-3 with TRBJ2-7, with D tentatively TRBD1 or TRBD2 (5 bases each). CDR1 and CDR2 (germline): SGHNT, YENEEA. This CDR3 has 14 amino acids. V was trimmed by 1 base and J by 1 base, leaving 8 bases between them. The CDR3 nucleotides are TGTGCCAGCAGCTTAGTGGGACCGTCCTACGAGCAGTACTTC. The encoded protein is CASSLVGPSYEQYF.

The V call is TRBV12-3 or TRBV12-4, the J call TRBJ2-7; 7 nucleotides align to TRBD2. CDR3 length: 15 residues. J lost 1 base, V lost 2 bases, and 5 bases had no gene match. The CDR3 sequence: CASSLWLADSYEQYF. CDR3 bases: TGTGCCAGCAGTTTATGGCTAGCGGATTCCTACGAGCAGTACTTC.

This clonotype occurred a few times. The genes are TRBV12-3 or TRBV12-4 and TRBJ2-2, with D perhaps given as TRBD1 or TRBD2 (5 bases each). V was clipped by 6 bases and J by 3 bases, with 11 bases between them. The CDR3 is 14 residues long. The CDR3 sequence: CASRGVVYTGELFF. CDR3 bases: TGTGCCAGCAGGGGGGTTGTTTACACCGGGGAGCTGTTTTTT.

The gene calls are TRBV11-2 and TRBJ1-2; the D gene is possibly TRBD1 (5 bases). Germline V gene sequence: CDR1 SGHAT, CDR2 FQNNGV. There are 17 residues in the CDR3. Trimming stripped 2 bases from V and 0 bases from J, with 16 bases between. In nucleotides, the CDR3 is TGTGCCAGCAGCTTAACCTCGTACGGGGCGACTAACTATGGCTACACCTTC. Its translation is CASSLTSYGATNYGYTF.

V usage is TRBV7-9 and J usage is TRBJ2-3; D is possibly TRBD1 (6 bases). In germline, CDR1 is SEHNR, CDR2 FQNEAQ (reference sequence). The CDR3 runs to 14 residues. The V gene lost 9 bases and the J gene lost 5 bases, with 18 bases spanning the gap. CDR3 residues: CASQRAGAGDTQYF. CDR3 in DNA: TGTGCCAGTCAGAGGGCAGGGGCGGGAGATACGCAGTATTTT.

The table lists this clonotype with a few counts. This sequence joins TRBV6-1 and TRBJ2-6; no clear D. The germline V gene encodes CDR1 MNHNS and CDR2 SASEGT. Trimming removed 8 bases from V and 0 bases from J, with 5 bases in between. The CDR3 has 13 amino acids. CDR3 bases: TGTGCCAGCCTGTTCTCTGGGGCCAACGTCCTGACTTTC. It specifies CASLFSGANVLTF.

The DNA of the CDR3 is TGTGCCAGCAGCCAAGGGAGCTGGGACAGTATTTCCTACACCTTC. Translated: CASSQGSWDSISYTF. The chain is built from TRBV14 and TRBJ1-2; 7 nucleotides line up with TRBD1. Germline CDR1 and CDR2: SGHDN and FVKESK. The CDR3 totals 15 residues. V was clipped by 1 base and J by 10 bases; unmatched bases: 12.

This chain's CDR3 is CSAKKWGEHQETQYF. The CDR3 coding sequence is TGCAGTGCTAAAAAATGGGGGGAACACCAAGAGACCCAGTACTTC. V gene TRBV20-1 combines with J gene TRBJ2-5; perhaps TRBD2 as D (6 bases). The CDR3 extends over 15 amino acids. Germline loops: CDR1 DFQATT, CDR2 SNEGSKA (reference sequence). With 4 bases removed from V and 0 bases from J, the gap between germline ends came to 15 bases.

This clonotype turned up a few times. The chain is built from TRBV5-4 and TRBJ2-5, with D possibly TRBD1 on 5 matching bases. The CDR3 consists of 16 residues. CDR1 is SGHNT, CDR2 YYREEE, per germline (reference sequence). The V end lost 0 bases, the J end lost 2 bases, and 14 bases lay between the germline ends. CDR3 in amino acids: CASSLVQGFRQETQYF. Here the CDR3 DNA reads TGTGCCAGCAGCTTGGTGCAGGGCTTCCGTCAAGAGACCCAGTACTTC.

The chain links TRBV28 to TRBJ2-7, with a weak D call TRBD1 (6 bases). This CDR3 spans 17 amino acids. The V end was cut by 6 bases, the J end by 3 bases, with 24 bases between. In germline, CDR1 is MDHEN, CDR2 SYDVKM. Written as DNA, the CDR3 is TGTGCCAGCAGCCTCCTTTGGGGGCAGGTCCCCTACTACGAGCAGTACTTC. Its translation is CASSLLWGQVPYYEQYF.

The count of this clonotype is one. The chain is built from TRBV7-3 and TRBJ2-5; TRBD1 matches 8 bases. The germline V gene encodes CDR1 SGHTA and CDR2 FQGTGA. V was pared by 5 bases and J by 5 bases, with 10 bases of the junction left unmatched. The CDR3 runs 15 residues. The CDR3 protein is CASSPGPTGAETQYF. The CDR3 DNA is TGTGCCAGCAGCCCGGGCCCGACAGGGGCTGAGACCCAGTACTTC.

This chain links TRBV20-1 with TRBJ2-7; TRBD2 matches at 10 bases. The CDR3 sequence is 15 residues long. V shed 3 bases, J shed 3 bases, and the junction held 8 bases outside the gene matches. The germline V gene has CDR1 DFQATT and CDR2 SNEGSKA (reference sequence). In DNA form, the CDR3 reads TGCAGTGCTAGGGAGTCTAGCGGGAGACTCTACGAGCAGTACTTC. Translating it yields CSARESSGRLYEQYF.

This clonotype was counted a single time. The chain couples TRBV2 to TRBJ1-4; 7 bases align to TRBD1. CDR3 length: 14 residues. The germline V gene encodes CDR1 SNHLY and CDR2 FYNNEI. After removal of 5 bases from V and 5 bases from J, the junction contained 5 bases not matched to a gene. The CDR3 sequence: CASSPDRQNEKLFF. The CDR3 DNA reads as TGTGCCAGCAGTCCGGACAGGCAAAATGAAAAACTGTTTTTT.

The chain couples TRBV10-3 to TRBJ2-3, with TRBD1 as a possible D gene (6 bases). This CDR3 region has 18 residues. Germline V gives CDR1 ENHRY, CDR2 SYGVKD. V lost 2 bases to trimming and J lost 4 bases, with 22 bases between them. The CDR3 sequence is CAISEPETGQSMADTQYF. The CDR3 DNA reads TGTGCCATCAGTGAGCCCGAGACCGGACAGTCGATGGCAGATACGCAGTATTTT.

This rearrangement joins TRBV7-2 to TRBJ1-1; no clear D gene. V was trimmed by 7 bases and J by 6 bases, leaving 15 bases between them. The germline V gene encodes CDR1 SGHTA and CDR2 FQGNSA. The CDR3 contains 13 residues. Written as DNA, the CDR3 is TGTGCCAGCACCCTTAGCCAGGTGCCTGAAGCTTTCTTT. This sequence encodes CASTLSQVPEAFF. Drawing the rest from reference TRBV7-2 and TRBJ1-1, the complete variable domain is GAGVSQSPSNKVTEKGKDVELRCDPISGHTALYWYRQSLGQGLEFLIYFQGNSAPDKSGLPSDRFSAERTGGSVSTLTIQRTQQEDSAVYLCASTLSQVPEAFFGQGTRLTVV.

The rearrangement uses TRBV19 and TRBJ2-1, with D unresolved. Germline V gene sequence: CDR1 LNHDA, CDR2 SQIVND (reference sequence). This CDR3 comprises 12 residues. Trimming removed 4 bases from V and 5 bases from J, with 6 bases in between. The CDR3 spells CASSTQDNEQFF. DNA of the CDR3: TGTGCCAGTAGTACCCAGGACAATGAGCAGTTCTTC.

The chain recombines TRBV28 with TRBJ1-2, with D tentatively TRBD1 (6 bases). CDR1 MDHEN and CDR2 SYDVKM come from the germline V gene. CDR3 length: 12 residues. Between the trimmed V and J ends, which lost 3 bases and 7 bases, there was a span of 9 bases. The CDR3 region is CASSFTGPGYTF. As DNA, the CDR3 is TGTGCCAGCAGTTTTACAGGGCCTGGCTACACCTTC.

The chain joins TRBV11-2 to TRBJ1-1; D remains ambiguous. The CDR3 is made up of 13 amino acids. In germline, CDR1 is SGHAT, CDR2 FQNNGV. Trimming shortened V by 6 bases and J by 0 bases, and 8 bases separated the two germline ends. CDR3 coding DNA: TGTGCCAGCAGTTCGGGGTTGAACACTGAAGCTTTCTTT. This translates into CASSSGLNTEAFF. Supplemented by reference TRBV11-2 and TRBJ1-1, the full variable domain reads EAGVAQSPRYKIIEKRQSVAFWCNPISGHATLYWYQQILGQGPKLLIQFQNNGVVDDSQLPKDRFSAERLKGVDSTLKIQPAKLEDSAVYLCASSSGLNTEAFFGQGTRLTVV.

CDR3 sequence: CASSLGTPNTGELFF. The CDR3 bases are TGTGCCAGCAGCTTAGGGACTCCGAACACCGGGGAGCTGTTTTTT. V usage is TRBV11-2 and J usage is TRBJ2-2; weak D call: TRBD2 (5 bases). CDR3 length: 15 amino acids. V gave up 1 base and J gave up 0 bases, with 6 bases separating them. Germline loops: CDR1 SGHAT, CDR2 FQNNGV.

This CDR3 is CASSFGLALARTQYF. The CDR3, as DNA: TGTGCCAGCAGTTTCGGACTAGCTTTAGCCCGGACCCAGTACTTC. The chain couples TRBV12-3 or TRBV12-4 to TRBJ2-5; 8 nucleotides align to TRBD2. The CDR3 consists of 15 residues. With 3 bases clipped from V and 7 bases from J, the junction kept 10 bases outside the gene matches.

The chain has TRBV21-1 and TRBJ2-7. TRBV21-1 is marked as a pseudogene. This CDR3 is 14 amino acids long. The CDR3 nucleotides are TGTGCCAGCAGCAAAGGCGCACCTGACTACGAGCAGTACTTC. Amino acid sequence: CASSKGAPDYEQYF.